Included here is one TCR beta chain sequence, with context. The antigen is not known. This CDR3 spans 16 amino acids. Germline loops: CDR1 LGHNA, CDR2 YSLEER. Trimming stripped 0 bases from V and 7 bases from J, with 16 bases between. These data come from a study of T cell responses to AZD1222 COVID-19 vaccine. Regarding the study as a whole: Spike-wide vaccine-associated CD4 TCRs dominated at 160-218 and 743-854. Per reports, nearly half of all spike-specific TCRs target regions that are unmutated in variants. Of the AZD1222 recipients, only 5 or 6 were seropositive at baseline.

Sequenced by immunoSEQ multiplex PCR; TCRdb stores in-frame clones only, minus some. In the table there are 110,000 or so clones, roughly 87% of which are singletons. This specimen was peripheral blood, taken on day 0 of MenACWY control vaccination. This receptor was identified in an adult in good health. This rearrangement joins TRBV4-3 to TRBJ2-1, with D possibly matching TRBD2 (5 bases). The CDR3 loop is CASSQDFGVRGNEQFF. CDR3 DNA: TGCGCCAGCAGCCAAGATTTTGGGGTTCGGGGTAATGAGCAGTTCTTC.